The 30 T cell receptor beta chains presented below share a single source sample, sequenced in a study of cytotoxic CD8 clonotypes in ibrutinib-treated CLL. The table came from immunoSEQ multiplex PCR; TCRdb's copy has only in-frame clones and leaves some out. The sample has about 63,000 clones; about three quarters are singletons. The specimen comprised PBMCs, sampled after 12 months of ibrutinib treatment. Receptors originate from a human donor with chronic lymphocytic leukemia.

The rearrangement links TRBV29-1 to TRBJ2-5; 11 nucleotides match TRBD2. The CDR3 contains 13 residues. The germline CDR1 and CDR2 sequences are SQVTM and ANQGSEA. V shed 4 bases, J shed 4 bases, and the junction held 2 bases outside the gene matches. As DNA, the CDR3 is TGCAGCGTTGTAACTAGCGGGAGAGAGACCCAGTACTTC. Its translation: CSVVTSGRETQYF.

The chain carries TRBV29-1 and TRBJ2-2; TRBD2 is a possible D gene (6 bases). The V gene's germline CDR1 is SQVTM and CDR2 ANQGSEA. V was trimmed by 4 bases and J by 5 bases, leaving 17 bases between them. CDR3 length: 15 amino acids. CDR3 loop: CSVGRGGGGTGELFF. As DNA, the CDR3 is TGCAGCGTTGGACGGGGAGGTGGGGGAACCGGGGAGCTGTTTTTT.

This rearrangement joins TRBV19 to TRBJ2-2; D may match TRBD1 or TRBD2 (6 bases each). Trimming pared 5 bases from V and 5 bases from J, leaving 18 bases between. CDR1 LNHDA and CDR2 SQIVND come from the germline V gene (reference sequence). The CDR3 is 16 amino acids. This chain's CDR3 is CASSSPGRGRTGELFF. The CDR3 nucleotides read TGTGCCAGTAGTTCCCCGGGACGGGGGCGTACCGGGGAGCTGTTTTTT.

V usage is TRBV7-3 and J usage is TRBJ2-3; unclear D gene. CDR1 and CDR2 from the germline V gene are SGHTA and FQGTGA. Deletions cut 8 bases from V and 4 bases from J, with 10 bases between. CDR3 length equals 12 residues. CDR3 nucleotides: TGTGCCAGCGCACTACCGCCAGATACGCAGTATTTT. Protein product: CASALPPDTQYF. Using reference TRBV7-3 and TRBJ2-3 for the parts outside the CDR3, the full variable domain is GAGVSQTPSNKVTEKGKYVELRCDPISGHTALYWYRQSLGQGPEFLIYFQGTGAADDSGLPNDRFFAVRPEGSVSTLKIQRTERGDSAVYLCASALPPDTQYFGPGTRLTVL.

The CDR3 nucleotides read TGTGCCAGCAGTTTATGGGGGGACAGGGTTTACAATGAGCAGTTCTTC. This sequence encodes CASSLWGDRVYNEQFF. This chain connects TRBV28 to TRBJ2-1; 9 bases fit TRBD1. The CDR3 spans 16 residues. From germline, CDR1 is MDHEN and CDR2 SYDVKM. Germline trimming cut 0 bases from V and 4 bases from J; bases unmatched to any gene: 4.

The chain is built from TRBV5-1 and TRBJ2-2; D ambiguous. The CDR3 runs to 15 residues. Germline CDR1 is SGHRS and CDR2 is YFSETQ. Trimming cost V 0 bases and J 0 bases, with 6 bases left between them. CDR3: CASSLGPPNTGELFF. CDR3 in DNA: TGCGCCAGCAGCTTGGGTCCCCCGAACACCGGGGAGCTGTTTTTT.

The rearrangement joins TRBV5-1 to TRBJ1-4, with D maybe TRBD1 (6 bases). CDR1 is SGHRS, CDR2 YFSETQ, per germline. The CDR3 has 15 residues. Between the trimmed V and J ends, which lost 2 bases and 0 bases, there was a span of 8 bases. The CDR3 spells CASSLGQSTNEKLFF. The CDR3 region has the DNA TGCGCCAGCAGCTTAGGACAGTCAACTAATGAAAAACTGTTTTTT.

The rearrangement uses TRBV6-9 and TRBJ2-1; D is perhaps TRBD1 or TRBD2 (5 bases each). The CDR3 totals 15 residues. V lost 6 bases and J 2 bases, leaving 14 bases between the germline ends. CDR1 is MNHGY and CDR2 is SVAAGI in the germline V gene. The CDR3: CASRQTEGTYNEQFF. As DNA, the CDR3 is TGTGCCAGCAGACAAACTGAGGGGACCTACAATGAGCAGTTCTTC.

This clone was detected only a few times. The chain employs TRBV5-1 and TRBJ1-2; D gene ambiguous. V lost 0 bases and J 10 bases, leaving 13 bases between the germline ends. The CDR3 has 13 residues. Per germline, CDR1 SGHRS and CDR2 YFSETQ. The chain's CDR3 is CASSLAAVADYTF. CDR3 bases: TGCGCCAGCAGCTTGGCGGCAGTAGCGGACTACACCTTC.

The V call is TRBV18, the J call TRBJ2-2; 14 bases match TRBD2. V was pared by 0 bases and J by 2 bases, with 2 bases of the junction left unmatched. The CDR3 runs 18 residues. Looked up from germline, CDR1 is KGHSH and CDR2 is LQKENI. CDR3 in DNA: TGTGCCAGCTCACCACCGGGACTAGCGGGAGTTAACACCGGGGAGCTGTTTTTT. The encoded protein is CASSPPGLAGVNTGELFF.

This chain uses TRBV4-2 with TRBJ2-5; 10 bases agree with TRBD1. This CDR3 has 16 amino acids. With V trimmed by 4 bases and J by 5 bases, 10 bases remained unmatched. Germline CDR1 is LGHNA and CDR2 is YNFKEQ. The chain's CDR3 is CASSRRGQGISETQYF. The DNA of the CDR3 is TGTGCCAGCAGCCGGCGGGGACAGGGGATTTCGGAGACCCAGTACTTC.

This clone was recorded only once. The CDR3 is CASSLDRDYTQYF. CDR3 coding DNA: TGTGCCAGCAGCTTGGACCGGGACTATACGCAGTATTTT. The chain carries TRBV7-6 and TRBJ2-3; D is possibly TRBD2 (6 bases). Germline V gene sequence: CDR1 SGHVS, CDR2 FNYEAQ. V lost 3 bases, J lost 7 bases, and 11 bases lay in between. CDR3 size: 13 residues.

The chain links TRBV28 to TRBJ1-2, with 7 positions matching TRBD1. This CDR3 contains 15 residues. J lost 3 bases, V lost 6 bases, and 10 bases had no gene match. Germline V CDR1 and CDR2: MDHEN, SYDVKM. CDR3 DNA sequence: TGTGCCAGCAGGGTAACAGGGGCTGGGGACTATGGCTACACCTTC. This codes for CASRVTGAGDYGYTF.

V usage is TRBV5-6 and J usage is TRBJ2-3; 11 bases are a match to TRBD2. Trimming took 4 bases from V and 2 from J; bases not matched to a gene: 3. This CDR3 region has 15 residues. CDR1 is SGHDT, CDR2 YYEEEE, per germline. This CDR3 reads CASSALAGVTDTQYF. The DNA for the CDR3 is TGTGCCAGCAGCGCACTAGCGGGAGTCACAGATACGCAGTATTTT.

The rearrangement links TRBV21-1 to TRBJ2-3; no DNA check was done on the table's D call, TRBD2. TRBV21-1 is a known pseudogene. The CDR3 consists of 16 residues. The chain's CDR3 is CASSKVYAASTDTQYF. CDR3 sequence (DNA): TGTGCCAGCAGCAAAGTCTACGCGGCTAGCACAGATACGCAGTATTTT.

The chain recombines TRBV7-2 with TRBJ1-3; D gene ambiguous. In germline, CDR1 is SGHTA, CDR2 FQGNSA. This CDR3 has 14 residues. The V and J ends lost 4 bases and 0 bases respectively, with 7 bases between them. The CDR3 region has the DNA TGTGCCAGCAGCTCTTTAGGCTCTGGAAACACCATATATTTT. Translated: CASSSLGSGNTIYF. The full variable domain, completed using reference TRBV7-2 and TRBJ1-3, is GAGVSQSPSNKVTEKGKDVELRCDPISGHTALYWYRQSLGQGLEFLIYFQGNSAPDKSGLPSDRFSAERTGGSVSTLTIQRTQQEDSAVYLCASSSLGSGNTIYFGEGSWLTVV.

The rearrangement links TRBV2 to TRBJ1-2; weak D call: TRBD1 (5 bases). CDR3 length: 12 amino acids. The germline V gene has CDR1 SNHLY and CDR2 FYNNEI. Trimming left V 2 bases short and J 6 bases short, with 7 bases between. The chain's CDR3 is CASSEQGNGYTF. CDR3 nucleotides: TGTGCCAGCAGTGAACAGGGTAATGGCTACACCTTC.

Only a few counts were recorded for this clone. The chain couples TRBV6-5 to TRBJ2-7; D is perhaps TRBD2 (5 bases). Per the germline V gene, CDR1 is MNHEY and CDR2 is SVGAGI. Between the trimmed V and J ends, which lost 8 bases and 2 bases, there was a span of 7 bases. This CDR3 region has 11 residues. The CDR3 loop is CASGLPYEQYF. The CDR3 bases are TGTGCCAGCGGACTGCCCTACGAGCAGTACTTC.

This sequence joins TRBV7-9 and TRBJ1-5; D may be TRBD1 (5 bases). This CDR3 spans 15 amino acids. V was shortened by 3 bases and J by 4 bases, with 13 bases between the two germline ends. The germline CDR1 and CDR2 sequences are SEHNR and FQNEAQ (reference sequence). This CDR3 is CASSFGSDSNQPQHF. The CDR3 region has the DNA TGTGCCAGCAGCTTCGGAAGCGACAGTAATCAGCCCCAGCATTTT.

The chain employs TRBV25-1 and TRBJ2-2; the match to TRBD2 covers 12 bases. CDR1 is MGHDK and CDR2 is SYGVNS in the germline V gene. This CDR3 has 16 amino acids. Trimming removed 3 bases from V and 7 bases from J; junction bases left unmatched: 6. CDR3: CASSDGLAGKFGELFF. DNA of the CDR3: TGTGCCAGCAGTGACGGACTAGCGGGAAAGTTCGGGGAGCTGTTTTTT.

The chain couples TRBV7-2 to TRBJ1-2, with D perhaps matching TRBD1 (5 bases). V was cut by 3 bases and J by 4 bases, with 15 bases left in between. The CDR3 is made up of 15 amino acids. The germline V gene has CDR1 SGHTA and CDR2 FQGNSA. CDR3 in amino acids: CASSFGTGVPYGYTF. The CDR3 DNA follows: TGTGCCAGCAGCTTTGGTACAGGTGTTCCCTATGGCTACACCTTC.

This clone was detected only once. The CDR3 nucleotides are TGTGCCTGGGCATTAGCGGGAGGAGGCAATGAGCAGTTCTTC. This codes for CAWALAGGGNEQFF. This chain uses TRBV30 with TRBJ2-1; 10 bases line up with TRBD2. Germline CDR1 reads GTSNPN; CDR2 reads SVGIG (reference sequence). The CDR3 has 14 residues. The ends lost 5 bases at V and 6 bases at J; junction bases unmatched: 7. Supplemented by reference TRBV30 and TRBJ2-1, the full variable domain reads SQTIHQWPATLVQPVGSPLSLECTVEGTSNPNLYWYRQAAGRGLQLLFYSVGIGQISSEVPQNLSASRPQDRQFILSSKKLLLSDSGFYLCAWALAGGGNEQFFGPGTRLTVL.

The gene calls are TRBV11-3 and TRBJ2-1, with D perhaps TRBD1 (8 bases). The V end lost 6 bases, the J end lost 10 bases, and 25 bases lay between the germline ends. Germline V gene lookup returns CDR1 SGHNT and CDR2 YENEEA. CDR3 length: 16 amino acids. The CDR3 spells CASSSNMRQGRGEQFF. The CDR3 nucleotides are TGTGCCAGCAGTTCCAACATGAGACAGGGGAGGGGGGAGCAGTTCTTC.

This clone was seen only a few times. The CDR3 coding sequence is TGCGCCAGCAGCCAAGACGGTAACAGACTCAATGAGCAGTTCTTC. Amino acid sequence: CASSQDGNRLNEQFF. The V call is TRBV4-3, the J call TRBJ2-1, with D hard to call. The CDR3 length is 15 residues. Trimming took off 0 bases at V and 6 bases at J, with 12 bases between the two ends. CDR1 and CDR2 (germline): LGHNA, YSLEER.

The V gene is TRBV29-1, the J gene TRBJ2-7; 9 nucleotides match TRBD1. Unmatched junction bases numbered 12, after V lost 3 bases and J lost 6 bases. The CDR3 is 15 amino acids. Germline values: CDR1 SQVTM, CDR2 ANQGSEA. The CDR3 coding sequence is TGCAGCGTTGAGGACCCTCGGACAGGGGCTGGCGAGCAGTACTTC. The encoded protein is CSVEDPRTGAGEQYF.

CDR3 in amino acids: CASSARTGTSGDTQYF. The CDR3, as DNA: TGTGCCAGCAGCGCTCGAACCGGGACTAGCGGCGATACGCAGTATTTT. The V gene is TRBV9, the J gene TRBJ2-3; TRBD2 matches 11 bases. In germline, CDR1 is SGDLS, CDR2 YYNGEE. V shed 3 bases, J shed 6 bases, and the junction held 9 bases outside the gene matches. CDR3 size: 16 residues.

A single count supports this clone. The chain combines TRBV7-2 with TRBJ2-5; 8 bases map to TRBD2. Per the germline V gene, CDR1 is SGHTA and CDR2 is FQGNSA. This CDR3 is 15 amino acids long. V was clipped by 5 bases and J by 3 bases; unmatched bases: 8. The CDR3 nucleotides read TGTGCCAGCAGCCCGGGACTAGGAAGGAAAGAGACCCAGTACTTC. As protein: CASSPGLGRKETQYF.

The V and J genes are TRBV14 and TRBJ2-1; TRBD2 matches 9 bases. V lost 6 bases, J lost 8 bases, and 8 bases stayed unmatched. This CDR3 region has 14 residues. The germline V gene encodes CDR1 SGHDN and CDR2 FVKESK. The CDR3 DNA reads TGTGCCAGCAGACCGGGACTAGCATTAGATGAGCAGTTCTTC. The encoded protein is CASRPGLALDEQFF.

This clone was seen a few times. The chain carries TRBV7-6 and TRBJ2-1; 8 bases line up with TRBD2. The CDR3 runs to 18 residues. V shed 0 bases and J 4 bases; nucleotides not matched to a gene: 11. Germline V CDR1 and CDR2: SGHVS, FNYEAQ. CDR3 sequence: CASSLAREAAGAYNEQFF. CDR3 sequence (DNA): TGTGCCAGCAGCTTAGCGCGAGAGGCAGCGGGAGCGTACAATGAGCAGTTCTTC.

The V gene is TRBV29-1, the J gene TRBJ2-1, with D possibly TRBD2 on 6 matching bases. V lost 7 bases and J 3 bases, leaving 13 bases between the germline ends. The CDR3 is 13 amino acids. CDR1 is SQVTM, CDR2 ANQGSEA, per germline. CDR3 nucleotides: TGCAGCGCTCGAACGACTAGCTACAATGAGCAGTTCTTC. It is translated as CSARTTSYNEQFF.